These 18 T cell receptor beta chains came from one sample sequenced in a study of T cells after yellow fever vaccination. One entry per CDR3 protein, called by TCRdb with MiXCR from the 5' RACE reads. The table records about 320,000 distinct CDR3 sequences, 4% to 5.5% of them present only once. Sample: PBMCs, taken 15 days after the yellow fever booster vaccination. The receptors shown here come from a man aged 18-30 years who received the YFV17D yellow fever vaccine.

In its sample, this clonotype was seen many times. The chain employs TRBV12-3 or TRBV12-4 and TRBJ1-5, with 8 bases identical to TRBD1. CDR3 length: 14 amino acids. With 4 bases clipped from V and 5 bases from J, the junction kept 4 bases outside the gene matches. CDR3 region: CASSSQQGDQPQHF. The CDR3 DNA follows: TGTGCCAGCAGTTCACAACAGGGGGATCAGCCCCAGCATTTT.

This clonotype was observed many times. The gene calls are TRBV3-1 and TRBJ2-5; D gene unclear. V lost 0 bases to trimming and J lost 5 bases, with 4 bases between them. Looked up from germline, CDR1 is LGHDT and CDR2 is YNNKEL (reference sequence). This CDR3 comprises 12 residues. The CDR3 nucleotides read TGTGCCAGCAGCCAAGACTTCGAGACCCAGTACTTC. Translating it yields CASSQDFETQYF.

The chain carries TRBV9 and TRBJ2-7; a possible D gene is TRBD1 (6 bases). This CDR3 region has 16 residues. Trimming shortened V by 0 bases and J by 1 base, and 14 bases separated the two germline ends. CDR1 and CDR2 (germline): SGDLS, YYNGEE. The CDR3 nucleotides read TGTGCCAGCAGCGTAGGAGGGGGATCCAGTTCCTACGAGCAGTACTTC. This gives the protein CASSVGGGSSSYEQYF.

The rearrangement uses TRBV29-1 and TRBJ1-1; 8 bases fit TRBD1. Germline loops: CDR1 SQVTM, CDR2 ANQGSEA. This CDR3 is 15 amino acids long. J gave up 3 bases and V 4 bases, and 10 bases lay outside the gene matches. The CDR3 DNA sequence: TGCAGCGTTGTCCGGAGGACAGGGCATGACACTGAAGCTTTCTTT. It yields the protein CSVVRRTGHDTEAFF.

This clonotype has only a few counts. This chain joins TRBV18 and TRBJ1-6, with TRBD1 matching 10 bases. The CDR3 has 16 residues. The trim removed 3 bases at V and 9 bases at J, leaving 8 bases unmatched. Germline CDR1 reads KGHSH; CDR2 reads LQKENI. The CDR3 DNA follows: TGTGCCAGCTCACCCGGTGGGGACAGGGGAGGTTCACCCCTCCACTTT. Translated, it gives CASSPGGDRGGSPLHF.

This clonotype was observed many times. The chain links TRBV15 to TRBJ1-1; D may be TRBD1 (5 bases). Looked up from germline, CDR1 is LNHNV and CDR2 is YYDKDF (reference sequence). The ends were cut back, 7 bases at V and 1 base at J, with 19 bases in the middle. The CDR3 spans 16 residues. The CDR3 here is CATNEKGVRPNTEAFF. The CDR3 DNA reads TGTGCCACCAACGAAAAAGGGGTTCGGCCGAACACTGAAGCTTTCTTT.

The chain carries TRBV7-3 and TRBJ1-2; the D is unclear. The germline CDR1 and CDR2 sequences are SGHTA and FQGTGA. V lost 1 base to trimming and J lost 4 bases, with 7 bases between them. This CDR3 contains 13 residues. The CDR3 is CASSLMNGYGYTF. The CDR3 region has the DNA TGTGCCAGCAGCTTAATGAACGGCTATGGCTACACCTTC.

In its sample, this clonotype was seen a few times. The chain joins TRBV25-1 to TRBJ1-1; D remains ambiguous. Germline V gene sequence: CDR1 MGHDK, CDR2 SYGVNS. The V end was cut by 4 bases, the J end by 10 bases, with 13 bases between. The CDR3 has 12 residues. CDR3 nucleotides: TGTGCCAGCAGTGGGTGGGGTGGTGCAGCTTTCTTT. It specifies CASSGWGGAAFF. Combining the CDR3 with reference TRBV25-1 and TRBJ1-1 gives the whole variable domain EADIYQTPRYLVIGTGKKITLECSQTMGHDKMYWYQQDPGMELHLIHYSYGVNSTEKGDLSSESTVSRIRTEHFPLTLESARPSHTSQYLCASSGWGGAAFFGQGTRLTVV.

The chain uses TRBV14 and TRBJ1-2; D is unclear. Germline V gene data show CDR1 as SGHDN and CDR2 as FVKESK. The CDR3 has 17 residues. V gave up 0 bases and J gave up 4 bases, with 18 bases separating them. The chain's CDR3 is CASSQEGRTAFLYGYTF. For the CDR3, the DNA is TGTGCCAGCAGCCAAGAAGGGCGAACCGCATTCCTCTATGGCTACACCTTC.

In DNA, the CDR3 is TGCAGTGCTGAACTAGCGAGGGCGACCCAGTACTTC. It yields the protein CSAELARATQYF. The chain couples TRBV20-1 to TRBJ2-5; TRBD2 agrees at 7 bases. Unmatched junction bases numbered 7, after V lost 5 bases and J lost 7 bases. CDR1 is DFQATT and CDR2 is SNEGSKA in the germline V gene (reference sequence). This CDR3 spans 12 amino acids.

In its sample, this clonotype was seen a few times. The genes are TRBV5-1 and TRBJ2-1; 8 nucleotides agree with TRBD2. Germline trimming cut 3 bases from V and 0 bases from J; bases unmatched to any gene: 5. Looked up from germline, CDR1 is SGHRS and CDR2 is YFSETQ. This CDR3 region has 16 residues. CDR3 sequence (DNA): TGCGCCAGCAGCTCAAACAGCGGGGGCTCCTACAATGAGCAGTTCTTC. Translation gives CASSSNSGGSYNEQFF. The full variable domain, rest sourced from reference TRBV5-1 and TRBJ2-1, is KAGVTQTPRYLIKTRGQQVTLSCSPISGHRSVSWYQQTPGQGLQFLFEYFSETQRNKGNFPGRFSGRQFSNSRSEMNVSTLELGDSALYLCASSSNSGGSYNEQFFGPGTRLTVL.

The chain links TRBV12-3 or TRBV12-4 to TRBJ2-2; D might be TRBD1 (5 bases). Trimming removed 7 bases from V and 3 bases from J, with 15 bases in between. The CDR3 runs to 15 residues. This CDR3 reads CASTRQRVYTGELFF. CDR3 nucleotides: TGTGCCAGCACGAGACAGCGAGTCTACACCGGGGAGCTGTTTTTT.

The chain uses TRBV29-1 and TRBJ1-3; D possibly corresponds to TRBD1 (5 bases). V lost 4 bases to trimming and J lost 0 bases, with 13 bases between them. Germline values: CDR1 SQVTM, CDR2 ANQGSEA. This CDR3 region has 15 residues. The CDR3 loop is CSVALGEGSGNTIYF. CDR3 bases: TGCAGCGTTGCATTAGGGGAAGGCTCTGGAAACACCATATATTTT.

The chain employs TRBV2 and TRBJ2-3; D gene ambiguous. This CDR3 is 14 amino acids long. The germline V gene encodes CDR1 SNHLY and CDR2 FYNNEI. The ends were cut back, 2 bases at V and 3 bases at J, with 9 bases in the middle. CDR3 sequence reads: CASSEPGQTDTQYF. The CDR3 coding sequence is TGTGCCAGCAGTGAACCCGGCCAAACAGATACGCAGTATTTT.

V and J are TRBV4-3 and TRBJ1-2; D is undetermined. Looked up from germline, CDR1 is LGHNA and CDR2 is YSLEER. V was pared by 4 bases and J by 0 bases, with 6 bases between. The CDR3 has 13 residues. The CDR3 sequence is CASSRKANYGYTF. CDR3 sequence (DNA): TGCGCCAGCAGCCGCAAGGCTAACTATGGCTACACCTTC.

This clonotype was observed a handful of times. The J gene is TRBJ2-7, the V gene TRBV20-1; 9 bases map to TRBD1. Trimming removed 6 bases from V and 2 bases from J; junction bases left unmatched: 11. The CDR3 totals 15 residues. Germline lookup yields CDR1 DFQATT and CDR2 SNEGSKA (reference sequence). The CDR3 loop is CSALRDRARTYEQYV. The CDR3 nucleotides are TGCAGTGCCCTGAGGGACAGGGCCAGAACCTACGAGCAGTACGTC.

In this sample, this clonotype turned up a few times. V usage is TRBV9 and J usage is TRBJ2-2; no definite D call. Looked up from germline, CDR1 is SGDLS and CDR2 is YYNGEE. This CDR3 contains 13 residues. V lost 0 bases and J lost 6, with 6 bases in between. CDR3 in DNA: TGTGCCAGCAGCGTAGTGGGGTCCGGGGAGCTGTTTTTT. Encoded protein: CASSVVGSGELFF.

Many counts were recorded for this clonotype. The V and J genes are TRBV7-2 and TRBJ1-1, with 8 bases lining up with TRBD1. Germline V lookup: CDR1 SGHTA, CDR2 FQGNSA. After removal of 1 base from V and 4 bases from J, the junction contained 5 bases not matched to a gene. The CDR3 sequence is 15 residues long. The CDR3 loop is CASSLGQGQITEAFF. Here the CDR3 DNA reads TGTGCCAGCAGCTTAGGACAGGGGCAGATCACTGAAGCTTTCTTT.